The rows below give T cell receptor beta chains drawn from one sample of a study of identical twins. One entry per CDR3 protein results from TCRdb running MiXCR on the 5' RACE reads. Here the sample spans about 570,000 distinct CDR3 sequences, 9.5% to 10% being singletons. In addition, the sample was reused for a study of yellow fever vaccine responses in identical twins.

The sequenced sample consisted of PBMCs. The receptors shown here come from a woman aged 18-30 years in good health. The CDR3 runs from the conserved cysteine through the conserved F or W. Each record gives: J gene, V gene, clone size, D gene, CDR3 protein, CDR3 DNA. The D gene is left open where the match is weak. The size entry is marked missing in some rows and otherwise reads once, few, many or a size class.

TRBJ2-1 TRBV9 few . CASSVEAASYNEQFF TGTGCCAGCAGCGTCGAGGCGGCATCCTACAATGAGCAGTTCTTC
TRBJ2-1 TRBV2 . TRBD1 CASEGQGRNEQFF TGTGCCAGTGAGGGACAGGGTCGGAATGAGCAGTTCTTC
TRBJ1-1 TRBV30 few . CASLLGGYTEAFF TGTGCCTCACTCCTGGGAGGGTACACTGAAGCTTTCTTT
TRBJ1-5 TRBV6-5 . . CASSYSGSWQPQHF TGTGCCAGCAGTTACTCGGGGAGTTGGCAGCCCCAGCATTTT
TRBJ2-7 TRBV20-1 . TRBD1 CSARAGTGVYEQYF TGCAGTGCTAGGGCCGGGACAGGGGTTTACGAGCAGTACTTC
TRBJ1-5 TRBV6-2/TRBV6-3 few . CASSRGGLSQPQHF TGTGCCAGCAGCCGGGGGGGATTGAGTCAGCCCCAGCATTTT
TRBJ2-5 TRBV3-1 few . CASSQEASETQYF TGTGCCAGCAGCCAAGAGGCTTCAGAGACCCAGTACTTC
TRBJ2-5 TRBV20-1 many . CSATDLQETQYF TGCAGTGCTACTGACCTTCAAGAGACCCAGTACTTC
TRBJ2-1 TRBV12-3/TRBV12-4 many . CASSLIGDEQFF TGTGCCAGCAGTTTAATAGGGGATGAGCAGTTCTTC
TRBJ2-1 TRBV11-2 . TRBD2 CASSLWTSGRSSYNEQFF TGTGCCAGCAGCTTATGGACTAGCGGGAGGAGCTCCTACAATGAGCAGTTCTTC
TRBJ2-3 TRBV21-1 . . CASSKIVGTSGGRTDTQYF TGTGCCAGCAGCAAAATCGTAGGGACTAGCGGGGGAAGGACAGATACGCAGTATTTT
TRBJ2-7 TRBV3-1 once TRBD1 CACSRPGQGTYEQYF TGTGCCTGCAGCAGGCCGGGACAGGGAACCTACGAGCAGTACTTC
TRBJ2-7 TRBV6-1 few . CASRSGTLGEQYEQYF TGTGCCAGCAGATCCGGGACACTTGGGGAGCAGTACGAGCAGTACTTC
TRBJ2-7 TRBV15 . TRBD2 CATSARLAGQGNEQYF TGTGCCACCAGCGCTCGACTAGCGGGGCAAGGCAACGAGCAGTACTTC